These 20 T cell receptor beta chains share one sample of origin, sequenced in a study of blood T cell repertoires in COVID-19. Sequencing used immunoSEQ multiplex PCR; TCRdb keeps in-frame clones, though not all of them. The sample includes about 140,000 clones, roughly 85% of them seen just once. The material sequenced was peripheral blood. The source of these receptors is a man aged 50-59 years with acute or convalescent COVID-19.

For this clone: A read error may produce the germline difference seen at one junction end. J is TRBJ2-1 and V is TRBV7-7, with TRBD1 matching over 12 bases. CDR1 SSHAT and CDR2 FNYEAQ come from the germline V gene (reference sequence). The CDR3 runs 16 residues. CDR3: CASSHTGTGGLNEQFF. CDR3 sequence (DNA): TGTGCTAGCAGCCACACCGGGACAGGGGGCCTAAATGAGCAGTTCTTC.

The rearrangement uses TRBV27 and TRBJ2-7, with D maybe TRBD1 (5 bases). The CDR3 is made up of 17 amino acids. Germline V CDR1 and CDR2: MNHEY, SMNVEV (reference sequence). Trimming removed 6 bases from V and 0 bases from J, with 21 bases in between. The CDR3, as DNA: TGTGCCAGCAGCCCAACAGGAGTTGGCGATGACTCCTACGAGCAGTACTTC. It specifies CASSPTGVGDDSYEQYF.

This rearrangement joins TRBV7-6 to TRBJ1-3, with no clear D. CDR1 and CDR2 (germline): SGHVS, FNYEAQ. The length of the CDR3 is 16 residues. With 2 bases removed from V and 0 bases from J, the gap between germline ends came to 11 bases. The CDR3 DNA is TGTGCCAGCAGCTTAATTGACACCTACTCTGGAAACACCATATATTTT. Its protein is CASSLIDTYSGNTIYF.

V usage is TRBV20-1 and J usage is TRBJ1-2, with D hard to call. CDR1 DFQATT and CDR2 SNEGSKA come from the germline V gene (reference sequence). The CDR3 is 14 residues long. Trimming took 3 bases from V and 0 from J, leaving 11 bases between them. The CDR3 sequence: CSASFRRANYGYTF. The CDR3 DNA reads as TGCAGTGCTAGTTTCCGGAGAGCTAACTATGGCTACACCTTC.

The genes are TRBV5-4 and TRBJ2-5; 9 bases are a match to TRBD1. The CDR3 length is 14 residues. V lost 9 bases, J lost 5 bases, and 11 bases stayed unmatched. Germline values: CDR1 SGHNT, CDR2 YYREEE (reference sequence). This CDR3 reads CATKGQGLWETQYF. CDR3 DNA: TGTGCCACCAAGGGACAGGGCTTATGGGAGACCCAGTACTTC.

This chain connects TRBV7-9 to TRBJ1-1; D gene unclear. Trimming took 7 bases from V and 1 from J, leaving 13 bases between them. CDR1 and CDR2 from the germline V gene are SEHNR and FQNEAQ (reference sequence). The CDR3 sequence is 14 residues long. DNA for the CDR3: TGTGCCAGCACCACGGGGAGTTCGAACACTGAAGCTTTCTTT. Protein sequence: CASTTGSSNTEAFF.

The chain links TRBV11-2 to TRBJ2-1; no firm D call. This CDR3 is 12 amino acids long. With 4 bases removed from V and 9 bases from J, the gap between germline ends came to 10 bases. Germline CDR1 reads SGHAT; CDR2 reads FQNNGV. The CDR3 sequence is CASSSPVPEQFF. The CDR3, as DNA: TGTGCCAGCAGCTCTCCGGTCCCTGAGCAGTTCTTC.

A few counts support this clone. The chain recombines TRBV5-1 with TRBJ1-2; 10 positions match TRBD1. The germline CDR1 and CDR2 sequences are SGHRS and YFSETQ. This CDR3 spans 17 amino acids. V trimming: 0 bases; J trimming: 4 bases; junction bases outside the gene matches: 9. The CDR3 sequence is CASSLEPGTGAGYGYTF. CDR3 DNA sequence: TGCGCCAGCAGCTTGGAGCCCGGGACAGGGGCCGGCTATGGCTACACCTTC.

The rearrangement joins TRBV11-3 to TRBJ1-4; TRBD1 aligns across 9 bases. This CDR3 region has 13 residues. Germline V gene sequence: CDR1 SGHNT, CDR2 YENEEA. The V and J ends lost 6 bases and 5 bases, in that order; junction bases with no gene match: 1. DNA of the CDR3: TGTGCCAGCAGGGGACAGGGCAATGAAAAACTGTTTTTT. Protein: CASRGQGNEKLFF.

V usage is TRBV2 and J usage is TRBJ2-3; 13 nucleotides line up with TRBD2. Trimming cost V 7 bases and J 6 bases; bases outside gene matches: 7. This CDR3 is built from 15 residues. Germline V gene sequence: CDR1 SNHLY, CDR2 FYNNEI. CDR3 nucleotide sequence: TGTGCCAGCAAGTCACTAGCGGGGGGGTCGGATACGCAGTATTTT. It is translated as CASKSLAGGSDTQYF. Together with reference TRBV2 and TRBJ2-3, the CDR3 gives the full variable domain: EPEVTQTPSHQVTQMGQEVILRCVPISNHLYFYWYRQILGQKVEFLVSFYNNEISEKSEIFDDQFSVERPDGSNFTLKIRSTKLEDSAMYFCASKSLAGGSDTQYFGPGTRLTVL.

V gene TRBV24-1 combines with J gene TRBJ2-7, with 13 positions matching TRBD2. V was pared by 4 bases and J by 4 bases, with 6 bases of the junction left unmatched. The CDR3 is 16 residues long. The germline V gene has CDR1 KGHDR and CDR2 SFDVKD. Here the CDR3 reads CATSDPGLAGSYEQYF. In DNA form, the CDR3 reads TGTGCCACCAGTGACCCGGGACTAGCGGGATCTTACGAGCAGTACTTC.

Written as DNA, the CDR3 is TGCAGCGTTGAAGGGGGAGGGAGATACGAGCAGTACTTC. Translated: CSVEGGGRYEQYF. This chain uses TRBV29-1 with TRBJ2-7, with 7 bases aligning to TRBD2. The CDR3 is made up of 13 amino acids. Per the germline V gene, CDR1 is SQVTM and CDR2 is ANQGSEA. V shed 1 base, J shed 4 bases, and the junction held 4 bases outside the gene matches.

The chain combines TRBV19 with TRBJ1-3; D unresolved. V was clipped by 1 base and J by 2 bases, with 9 bases between them. Looked up from germline, CDR1 is LNHDA and CDR2 is SQIVND (reference sequence). CDR3 length equals 15 residues. The CDR3 sequence: CASSIGLETGNTIYF. DNA of the CDR3: TGTGCCAGTAGTATAGGACTGGAAACTGGAAACACCATATATTTT.

The genes are TRBV19 and TRBJ2-1; TRBD2 matches at 10 bases. Germline lookup yields CDR1 LNHDA and CDR2 SQIVND (reference sequence). After removal of 5 bases from V and 6 bases from J, the junction contained 10 bases not matched to a gene. The CDR3 contains 16 residues. Written as DNA, the CDR3 is TGTGCCAGTAGTGCTTCGACTAGCGGGCTTCTCAATGAGCAGTTCTTC. The encoded protein is CASSASTSGLLNEQFF.

The sample holds one count of this clone. The chain links TRBV10-1 to TRBJ2-2, with D possibly TRBD2 on 6 matching bases. The CDR3 runs 16 residues. V was shortened by 6 bases and J by 0 bases, with 14 bases between the two germline ends. CDR1 and CDR2 from the germline V gene are WNHNN and SYGVQD (reference sequence). The chain's CDR3 is CASSHIGTANTGELFF. The DNA of the CDR3 is TGCGCCAGCAGCCATATCGGGACTGCGAACACCGGGGAGCTGTTTTTT.

A single count supports this clone. V usage is TRBV9 and J usage is TRBJ1-5; D might be TRBD1 (6 bases). The CDR3 runs to 15 residues. Germline CDR1 is SGDLS and CDR2 is YYNGEE. Trimming took 0 bases from V and 4 from J, leaving 11 bases between them. The CDR3 region is CASSVGTGTNQPQHF. In DNA form, the CDR3 reads TGTGCCAGCAGCGTAGGTACAGGGACGAATCAGCCCCAGCATTTT.

This sequence joins TRBV11-2 and TRBJ1-1, with 8 bases fitting TRBD1. Germline trimming cut 5 bases from V and 1 base from J; bases unmatched to any gene: 6. This CDR3 has 15 residues. Germline loops: CDR1 SGHAT, CDR2 FQNNGV. For the CDR3, the DNA is TGTGCCAGCAGCCCCCGGACAGGGCAGAACACTGAAGCTTTCTTT. Translated: CASSPRTGQNTEAFF.

The chain joins TRBV5-1 to TRBJ2-1; 9 nucleotides agree with TRBD2. CDR1 is SGHRS and CDR2 is YFSETQ in the germline V gene. The CDR3 has 14 residues. J gave up 15 bases and V 0 bases, and 10 bases lay outside the gene matches. CDR3 loop: CASSLGRAGGPPFF. In nucleotides, the CDR3 is TGCGCCAGCAGCTTGGGACGAGCGGGGGGCCCCCCGTTCTTC.

V usage is TRBV19 and J usage is TRBJ1-4; the match to TRBD1 covers 8 bases. The CDR3 extends over 15 amino acids. CDR1 is LNHDA, CDR2 SQIVND, per germline (reference sequence). J was trimmed by 7 bases and V by 5 bases; bases with no gene match: 9. CDR3 DNA: TGTGCCAGTAGTGACGGACAGGGCGCATTTGAAAAACTGTTTTTT. This sequence encodes CASSDGQGAFEKLFF.

This clone was observed a handful of times. The V call is TRBV13, the J call TRBJ2-5; TRBD2 matches 9 bases. The CDR3 runs 14 residues. V gave up 3 bases and J gave up 2 bases; unmatched junction bases: 1. The germline gives CDR1 PRHDT, CDR2 FYEKMQ (reference sequence). The CDR3 DNA is TGTGCCAGCAGCTTCGCGGGAGGGCAAGAGACCCAGTACTTC. Its protein product is CASSFAGGQETQYF.